Reported below is one T cell receptor beta chain. The antigen is not known. This record belongs to a study of identical twins. TCRdb reprocessed the 5' RACE reads via MiXCR and lists one record per CDR3 protein. The table has some 440,000 distinct CDR3 sequences, around 24% seen once. The CDR3 is 13 amino acids. CDR1 and CDR2 (germline): MNHEY, SVGAGI. Trimming shortened V by 0 bases and J by 9 bases, and 11 bases separated the two germline ends. Study-level results: Twins showed weaker excess sharing in their beta out-of-frame sequences.

This same sample was also taken into another study, of T cells expressing NK-cell markers. From that paper: Underlying the TCR beta repertoires were sorted CD3+CD56+NKG2C+, CD3+CD56+NKG2C- and CD3+CD56-NKG2C+ T cells.

The sequence was obtained from a woman under 30 in good health. The specimen sequenced was CD4+ T cells sorted from blood. This sequence joins TRBV6-5 and TRBJ1-1; D ambiguous. As DNA, the CDR3 is TGTGCCAGCAGTTACTCCAGGCAAGGGCAAGCTTTCTTT. It is translated as CASSYSRQGQAFF.